This TCR beta chain was sequenced for a study of control samples from healthy donors and cancer patients. Germline CDR1 reads MNHNS; CDR2 reads SASEGT. Trimming removed 0 bases at V and 7 bases at J, with 9 bases between. The length of the CDR3 is 14 residues. Libraries were prepared by immunoSEQ multiplex PCR; TCRdb keeps only in-frame clonotypes and omits some of them. Seen here are under 450,000 clones, 90% observed once, and the top ten hold roughly 6.4%. The chain links TRBV6-1 to TRBJ2-2, with D maybe TRBD2 (6 bases). The sample consisted of PBMCs. This TCR derives from a middle-aged man with head and neck cancer. CDR3 in amino acids: CASSEAGGDGELFF. In DNA form, the CDR3 reads TGTGCCAGCAGTGAAGCCGGGGGTGACGGGGAGCTGTTTTTT.